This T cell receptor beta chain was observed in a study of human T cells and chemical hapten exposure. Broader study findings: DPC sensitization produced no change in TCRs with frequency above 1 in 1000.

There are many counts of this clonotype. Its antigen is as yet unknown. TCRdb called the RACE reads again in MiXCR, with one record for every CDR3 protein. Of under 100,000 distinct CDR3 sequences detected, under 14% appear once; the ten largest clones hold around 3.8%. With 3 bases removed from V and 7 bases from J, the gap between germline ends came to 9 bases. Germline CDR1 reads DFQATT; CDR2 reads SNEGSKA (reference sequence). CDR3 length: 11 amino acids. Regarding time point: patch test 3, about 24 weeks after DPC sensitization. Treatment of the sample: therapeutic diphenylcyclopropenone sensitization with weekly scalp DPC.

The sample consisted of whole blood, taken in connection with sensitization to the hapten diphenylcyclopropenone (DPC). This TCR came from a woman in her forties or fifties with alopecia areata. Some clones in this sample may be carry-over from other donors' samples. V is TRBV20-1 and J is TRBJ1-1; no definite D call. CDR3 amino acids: CSASGQFEAFF. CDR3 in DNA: TGCAGTGCTAGTGGCCAATTTGAAGCTTTCTTT.